This TCR beta chain was sequenced for a study of blood T cell repertoires in COVID-19. Study context: Researchers got acute and convalescent COVID-19 samples from the United States, Italy and Spain. From T cells, B-cell-depleted T cells, or PBMCs came the material, which was cDNA or gDNA.

Seattle-derived patients entered the study during active infection and were followed longitudinally. The authors' processing: Researchers report that nucleated cell counts were estimated from reference gene primer amplification. Here immunoSEQ multiplex PCR was the method, and the copy in TCRdb shows in-frame clones only, minus some. V and J calls and clone size come straight from that table; D and trimming were deduced from the DNA. The sample has 450,000 or so clones; approximately 89% are singletons. Germline V gives CDR1 KGHDR, CDR2 SFDVKD. This CDR3 is 15 amino acids long. J gave up 5 bases and V 5 bases, and 7 bases lay outside the gene matches. This clone appeared once.

V and J are TRBV24-1 and TRBJ2-5; 10 bases align to TRBD2. The clonotype was recovered from a man aged 18 to 29 with COVID-19, enrolled during active disease. The specimen sequenced was peripheral blood. CDR3 region: CATSVLAGVRETQYF. The CDR3 nucleotides read TGTGCCACCAGTGTTCTAGCGGGAGTTCGGGAGACCCAGTACTTC.